What follows is one T cell receptor beta chain and its context. Germline CDR1 LGHDT, CDR2 YNNKEL (reference sequence). With 4 bases removed from V and 1 base from J, the gap between germline ends came to 5 bases. The CDR3 length is 13 residues. The authors' processing: Cell counts per sample came from amplifying reference gene primers. The protocol was immunoSEQ multiplex PCR, while the TCRdb copy is restricted to in-frame clones and leaves out a portion. That table is the source of V, J and clone size, and D and trimming were worked out from the DNA. The data show 190,000 or so clones, almost 90% seen once. This sample stems from a study of blood T cell repertoires in COVID-19. Study information: Sites in the United States, Italy and Spain provided acute and convalescent COVID-19 samples. T cells, B-cell-depleted T cells, or PBMCs provided the cDNA or gDNA that served as material.

The sample taken for sequencing was peripheral blood. The chain has TRBV3-1 (or the pseudogene TRBV3-2) and TRBJ1-5, with D uncertain. The source is a man aged 50 to 60 with acute or convalescent COVID-19. The CDR3 bases are TGTGCCAGCAGCCGTCAGAGCAATCAGCCCCAGCATTTT. This sequence encodes CASSRQSNQPQHF.